This T cell receptor (beta chain) is drawn from a study of spatial heterogeneity in lung cancer. Looking at the study overall: Sequencing consistently turned up more beta-chain sequences than alpha-chain sequences.

Regarding time point: sample taken at primary tumor resection. Unsorted whole RNA of tumor, nontumor lung or frozen PBMC was sequenced. This clonotype was found many times. Every TCR cDNA molecule carried a tag that served as a unique molecular identifier. MiXCR was run by TCRdb on the 5' RACE reads, yielding one entry per CDR3 protein. The sample lists around 87,000 distinct CDR3 sequences, less than 15% occurring once. The receptor's source is a male donor with early-stage non-small cell lung cancer. Specimen: PBMCs, collected at surgery.

Here the CDR3 reads CSVTDRANQPQHF. Written as DNA, the CDR3 is TGCAGCGTGACAGACAGGGCCAATCAGCCCCAGCATTTT. The chain carries TRBV29-1 and TRBJ1-5; TRBD1 matches 7 bases. The J segment lost 3 bases and the V segment lost 6 bases, leaving 5 bases of the junction unmatched. CDR1 and CDR2 from the germline V gene are SQVTM and ANQGSEA. The CDR3 is 13 amino acids.